This T cell receptor (beta chain) was sequenced during a study of OX40 agonist ivuxolimab in advanced cancers. Clones were sequenced by immunoSEQ multiplex PCR, and TCRdb holds only the in-frame ones, with some missing. The sample records under 150,000 clones, 80% to 90% being singletons. V was shortened by 4 bases and J by 4 bases, with 19 bases between the two germline ends. The germline gives CDR1 LGHNA, CDR2 YSLEER. There are 17 residues in the CDR3. This material consisted of CD4+ or CD8+ T cells sorted from blood, taken in a trial of the OX40 agonist ivuxolimab. The TCR sequence derives from an adult with an advanced solid tumor such as melanoma, head and neck, liver or kidney cancer. V gene TRBV4-3 combines with J gene TRBJ1-4, with TRBD1 as a possible D gene (5 bases). The CDR3 DNA follows: TGCGCCAGCAGCCGAGGGGACCTGACTTGGGTTAATGAAAAACTGTTTTTT. It is translated as CASSRGDLTWVNEKLFF.